Listed here is a single TCR beta chain. The target of this receptor is not known. No qualities accompany the bases; no much larger clone lies one base away. V sheds 8 bases and J sheds 5 bases, leaving 16 bases between their ends. Counted from cysteine to phenylalanine, this CDR3 has 14 amino acids. CDR3 DNA is the only sequence kept; it has 42 bases, read in frame from the first base. Sequences SNHLY (CDR1) and FYNNEI (CDR2) are obtained from the germline V gene. TCRbeta CDR3 regions were amplified from genomic DNA using the immunoSEQ Assay, a bias-controlled multiplex PCR. The source study handled its data this way. Within the assay, amplification of reference gene primers was used to estimate how many nucleated cells each sample contained. To quantify the absolute abundance of each unique TCRbeta CDR3 rearrangement, sequence reads were collapsed and filtered. For each sample, productive Simpson clonality was calculated as the square root of Simpson's diversity index across productive rearrangements. TCRdb took over this immuneACCESS table, retaining in-frame rearrangements with V and J assigned. Such tables are incomplete; in checked studies, under half of the missing clones stem from an unresolved V gene, and the remainder is unexplained. V and J calls and clone size are as listed in that table; D and trimming were resolved from the DNA. This sample holds fewer than 200,000 clones; about 83% were observed only once. Of the sample, approximately 2.6% falls within the top ten clones.

This entry belongs to a study of blood T cell repertoires in COVID-19 (dated by TCRdb to about 2020). About the study as a whole: Samples from collaborators originated in the United States, Italy and Spain and spanned both the acute and convalescent phases of COVID-19. The material from the prospective study consisted of cDNA or gDNA derived from T cells, B-cell-depleted T cells, or PBMCs. Deeply sampled blood TCRbeta repertoires from subjects exposed to, actively infected with, or recovered from COVID-19 were included in the dataset. The repertoires were released in a freely available public database intended as a resource for research on the immune response to SARS-CoV-2. The samples were drawn from two sources: the first 160 participants of the ongoing ImmuneRACE study, and some 1,300 subjects contributed by 6 global collaborators. Nearly every sample came with metadata listing a de-identified subject ID, COVID-19 status, age in years and sex. Where HLA class I and class II types were available, the types were taken from metadata supplied by the sample provider, not from assay-based typing.

One collaborating source in Seattle enrolled patients during active infection and followed them longitudinally through the course of disease. Whole blood was collected in K2EDTA tubes by collaborating institutions according to the institutions' own protocols. For TCRbeta analysis, collaborator samples were shipped as frozen whole blood, as isolated PBMCs, or as DNA extracted from either sample type. Overall study results and their limits: The quantity of clinical and demographic metadata differed by source and by participant and was supplied without curation.

The receptor was isolated from a woman older than 75 with COVID-19, enrolled during active disease. The sequence joins TRBV2 to TRBJ2-1; possibly the D gene is TRBD2, per 7 matching bases. Sample: peripheral blood. CDR3 region: CASGGREWDNEQFF. The DNA sequence reads TGTGCCAGCGGGGGGCGGGAGTGGGACAATGAGCAGTTCTTC.